This T cell receptor (beta chain) was retrieved from a study of beta chain features in type 1 diabetes. The sequenced template was cDNA made from the entire isolated RNA. The table came from immunoSEQ multiplex PCR; TCRdb's copy has only in-frame clones and leaves some out. This table has roughly 310,000 clones, about 11% appearing once. Overall study findings and caveats: Comparison showed that naive, central memory and Treg TCRB repertoires appeared more similar among patients than among healthy donors.

This clone was seen a few times. No antigen is known for it. This CDR3 contains 14 residues. Germline values: CDR1 SNHLY, CDR2 FYNNEI. V lost 4 bases, J lost 4 bases, and 11 bases lay in between. The chain has TRBV2 and TRBJ1-5, with D possibly matching TRBD1 (6 bases). The sample taken for sequencing was naive CD4+ T cells from blood. The receptor was isolated from a woman in her twenties or thirties in good health. The CDR3 loop reads CASSVQGLNQPQHF. DNA of the CDR3: TGTGCCAGCAGTGTCCAGGGGTTAAATCAGCCCCAGCATTTT.